These 18 T cell receptor beta chains originate from one sample sequenced in a study of response to subunit inactivated influenza vaccine. TCRdb fed the RT-PCR reads into MiXCR, producing one record per CDR3 protein. The sample holds about 480,000 distinct CDR3 sequences, roughly 13% seen once. Sequencing was performed on PBMCs from blood, taken about 40 days after vaccination. The receptors were gathered from a man aged 50 to 60 who received an inactivated influenza vaccine.

At least ten counts were recorded for this clonotype. The gene calls are TRBV12-3 or TRBV12-4 and TRBJ2-1; the match to TRBD2 covers 13 bases. This CDR3 spans 15 amino acids. The junction had 6 bases not matched to a gene; V was cut back by 7 bases and J by 6 bases. CDR3 DNA sequence: TGTGCCAGCACCATTAGGACTAGCGGGGGCAATGAGCAGTTCTTC. This codes for CASTIRTSGGNEQFF.

This clonotype came up many times. The chain combines TRBV27 with TRBJ2-2; D remains ambiguous. This CDR3 is 13 amino acids long. The germline CDR1 and CDR2 sequences are MNHEY and SMNVEV (reference sequence). Trimming shortened V by 0 bases and J by 7 bases, and 6 bases separated the two germline ends. Here the CDR3 reads CASSLSYGGELFF. The CDR3 coding sequence is TGTGCCAGCAGTTTATCGTATGGCGGGGAGCTGTTTTTT.

J is TRBJ1-1 and V is TRBV28; TRBD1 matches at 9 bases. Germline V gene sequence: CDR1 MDHEN, CDR2 SYDVKM. Unmatched junction bases numbered 7, after V lost 7 bases and J lost 7 bases. This CDR3 has 13 amino acids. The CDR3 spells CASTGQGRIEAFF. For the CDR3, the DNA is TGTGCCAGCACCGGACAGGGGAGGATTGAAGCTTTCTTT.

Comments on this clonotype: The germline gene is not matched at one end of the junction; a read error may be the cause. The chain uses TRBV5-4 and TRBJ2-1, with 9 bases matching TRBD2. The germline CDR1 and CDR2 sequences are SGHNT and YYREEE (reference sequence). This CDR3 contains 17 residues. CDR3 region: CASSLWVAGASYNGQFF. DNA of the CDR3: TGTGCCAGCAGCTTGTGGGTAGCGGGAGCATCCTACAATGGGCAGTTCTTC.

This clonotype showed up many times. The chain joins TRBV12-3 or TRBV12-4 to TRBJ2-5, with 7 bases aligning to TRBD2. V was pared by 0 bases and J by 6 bases, with 13 bases of the junction left unmatched. The CDR3 has 17 amino acids. The CDR3 nucleotides are TGTGCCAGCAGTTTAGCAATAGGGACTACGGGACGAAAGACCCAGTACTTC. The encoded protein is CASSLAIGTTGRKTQYF.

This clonotype was observed a handful of times. The V and J genes are TRBV3-1 and TRBJ1-1; TRBD1 aligns across 8 bases. J was trimmed by 0 bases and V by 7 bases; bases with no gene match: 7. CDR1 and CDR2 (germline): LGHDT, YNNKEL (reference sequence). The CDR3 has 15 amino acids. The CDR3 nucleotides are TGTGCCAGCACTGGACAGGGCTCTATGAACACTGAAGCTTTCTTT. Translating it yields CASTGQGSMNTEAFF.

This clonotype was counted a few times. The chain is built from TRBV19 and TRBJ2-1; 9 nucleotides agree with TRBD2. From germline, CDR1 is LNHDA and CDR2 SQIVND (reference sequence). V was clipped by 5 bases and J by 0 bases; unmatched bases: 14. The CDR3 has 19 residues. The CDR3 loop is CASSGRAGSGGSSYNEQFF. Here the CDR3 DNA reads TGTGCCAGTAGTGGCCGGGCTGGAAGCGGGGGGAGCTCCTACAATGAGCAGTTCTTC.

This chain uses TRBV4-2 with TRBJ2-1; 8 nucleotides align to TRBD2. After removal of 0 bases from V and 2 bases from J, the junction contained 3 bases not matched to a gene. This CDR3 comprises 16 residues. Per germline, CDR1 LGHNA and CDR2 YNFKEQ. The CDR3 DNA reads TGTGCCAGCAGCCAAGAAACTAGCGGACCCTACAATGAGCAGTTCTTC. It encodes CASSQETSGPYNEQFF.

This clonotype was recorded a few times. This chain connects TRBV20-1 to TRBJ2-1; 10 bases map to TRBD2. This CDR3 has 15 amino acids. Trimming cost V 1 base and J 3 bases; bases outside gene matches: 3. Germline CDR1 DFQATT, CDR2 SNEGSKA (reference sequence). CDR3 sequence (DNA): TGCAGTGCTAGAGGGGGGACTAGCGACTACAATGAGCAGTTCTTC. Residues: CSARGGTSDYNEQFF.

The rearrangement uses TRBV12-3 or TRBV12-4 and TRBJ2-4; TRBD1 agrees at 8 bases. V lost 5 bases and J lost 0; bases outside the gene matches: 6. The CDR3 has 16 amino acids. The CDR3 nucleotides read TGTGCCAGCAGTGGAACAGGGGGTCTAGCCAAAAACATTCAGTACTTC. As protein: CASSGTGGLAKNIQYF.

CDR3 bases: TGTGCCAGCAGCCGAGGACTAGAAGGGGGGTACCACGAGCAGTACTTC. Amino acid sequence: CASSRGLEGGYHEQYF. This chain joins TRBV4-2 and TRBJ2-7; D is perhaps TRBD2 (7 bases). Germline CDR1 is LGHNA and CDR2 is YNFKEQ. The V end lost 4 bases, the J end lost 5 bases, and 21 bases lay between the germline ends. The CDR3 is 16 amino acids.

This chain uses TRBV24-1 with TRBJ2-1, with 12 bases that match TRBD2. CDR3 length equals 16 residues. Germline-derived CDR1 and CDR2 are KGHDR and SFDVKD. With 3 bases clipped from V and 5 bases from J, the junction kept 4 bases outside the gene matches. The CDR3 nucleotides are TGTGCCACCAGTGATACTAGCGGGAGGAACCACAATGAGCAGTTCTTC. Protein product: CATSDTSGRNHNEQFF.

This clonotype was counted a few times. The V and J genes are TRBV6-5 and TRBJ2-6; D remains ambiguous. Germline V gives CDR1 MNHEY, CDR2 SVGAGI. With 4 bases removed from V and 2 bases from J, the gap between germline ends came to 12 bases. The CDR3 is made up of 16 amino acids. CDR3 residues: CASSSRLGTGANVLTF. DNA of the CDR3: TGTGCCAGCAGTTCTCGTTTGGGGACTGGGGCCAACGTCCTGACTTTC.

This clonotype was found a few times. The chain joins TRBV5-1 to TRBJ2-7; D remains unclear. Germline V gene lookup returns CDR1 SGHRS and CDR2 YFSETQ. The V end was cut by 4 bases, the J end by 4 bases, with 12 bases between. CDR3 length: 13 residues. The CDR3 loop is CASSPGSIYEQYF. The CDR3 bases are TGCGCCAGCAGCCCCGGGTCAATTTACGAGCAGTACTTC.

This clonotype was picked up one time. The gene calls are TRBV4-3 and TRBJ1-4; the D gene is possibly TRBD1 (6 bases). This CDR3 contains 14 residues. The ends were cut back, 1 base at V and 13 bases at J, with 16 bases in the middle. CDR1 is LGHNA, CDR2 YSLEER, per germline. CDR3 sequence: CASSQGRDLGGLFF. The CDR3 DNA follows: TGCGCCAGCAGCCAAGGTCGAGATTTAGGGGGACTGTTTTTT.

This clonotype was recorded a few times. CDR3 amino acids: CASRNDYFRYF. For the CDR3, the DNA is TGTGCCAGCAGAAACGATTATTTTCGGTATTTT. The chain employs TRBV6-2 or TRBV6-3 and TRBJ2-3; D ambiguous. CDR1 MNHEY and CDR2 SVGEGT come from the germline V gene. Trimming cost V 6 bases and J 14 bases, with 15 bases left between them. The CDR3 is made up of 11 amino acids.

This clonotype was found a few times. This chain links TRBV11-2 with TRBJ2-1; D unclear. Germline-derived CDR1 and CDR2 are SGHAT and FQNNGV. The CDR3 sequence is 15 residues long. Trimming left V 1 base short and J 5 bases short, with 12 bases between. CDR3 loop: CASSLGALVHNEQFF. The CDR3 DNA is TGTGCCAGCAGCTTAGGGGCCCTAGTTCACAATGAGCAGTTCTTC.

This clonotype was counted between two and nine times. The chain combines TRBV6-1 with TRBJ2-6; TRBD1 might be the D (5 bases). Trimming took 6 bases from V and 1 from J, leaving 16 bases between them. The CDR3 has 17 residues. Germline-derived CDR1 and CDR2 are MNHNS and SASEGT. The CDR3 spells CASSPSKGISGANVLTF. The DNA of the CDR3 is TGTGCCAGCAGCCCTTCCAAGGGGATTTCTGGGGCCAACGTCCTGACTTTC.